The 3 T cell receptor beta chains below come from one sample, sequenced in a study of siplizumab effects on memory and regulatory T cells. The table came from immunoSEQ multiplex PCR; TCRdb's copy has only in-frame clones and leaves some out. The sample comprises roughly 97,000 clones, about 93% of which are singletons, and roughly 0.64% rests with the top ten. The sample taken for sequencing was Tregs sorted from blood. These receptors originate from a human donor in good health.

The chain carries TRBV7-3 and TRBJ2-5; no clear D gene. CDR3 length: 15 amino acids. Trimming shortened V by 2 bases and J by 2 bases, and 12 bases separated the two germline ends. CDR1 SGHTA and CDR2 FQGTGA come from the germline V gene. Written as DNA, the CDR3 is TGTGCCAGCAGCTTATCAGCCCTCCAGCAAGAGACCCAGTACTTC. Its protein product is CASSLSALQQETQYF. The full variable domain, completed using reference TRBV7-3 and TRBJ2-5, is GAGVSQTPSNKVTEKGKYVELRCDPISGHTALYWYRQSLGQGPEFLIYFQGTGAADDSGLPNDRFFAVRPEGSVSTLKIQRTERGDSAVYLCASSLSALQQETQYFGPGTRLLVL.

The chain carries TRBV27 and TRBJ1-6, with D possibly TRBD1 on 6 matching bases. CDR1 and CDR2 from the germline V gene are MNHEY and SMNVEV (reference sequence). This CDR3 comprises 16 residues. V was clipped by 4 bases and J by 10 bases, with 20 bases between them. CDR3 sequence reads: CASSSEWGRTSSPLHF. The DNA for the CDR3 is TGTGCCAGCAGTTCCGAATGGGGGCGCACTAGCTCACCCCTCCACTTT.

The chain couples TRBV5-1 to TRBJ1-2, with D perhaps TRBD1 (6 bases). The V gene lost 2 bases and the J gene lost 9 bases, with 8 bases spanning the gap. The CDR3 is 11 residues long. Germline CDR1 is SGHRS and CDR2 is YFSETQ. DNA for the CDR3: TGCGCCAGCAGCTTACAGGGTCGCTACACCTTC. Residues: CASSLQGRYTF.